Following are 15 T cell receptor beta chains from one sample sequenced in a study of CD8+ T cells in alopecia areata. Punch biopsies of lesional scalp, plus peripheral blood, were taken from alopecia areata patients. cDNA serving as the sequencing template came from extracted, reverse transcribed RNA. Profiling relied on immunoSEQ multiplex PCR, and the TCRdb table lists in-frame clones only, not all of them. The sample lists approximately 13,000 clones, 45% to 60% occurring once. Sequences were derived from skin, sampled at week 0. All receptors come from a human donor with alopecia areata.

As DNA, the CDR3 is TGTGCCAGCAGCCCCACCGGGACTTCAAAAGAGACCCAGTACTTC. Protein sequence: CASSPTGTSKETQYF. The chain has TRBV7-3 and TRBJ2-5; D perhaps matches TRBD2 (6 bases). Trimming stripped 5 bases from V and 3 bases from J, with 16 bases between. The germline V gene has CDR1 SGHTA and CDR2 FQGTGA. CDR3 length: 15 amino acids.

The chain employs TRBV30 and TRBJ1-2; D uncertain. V lost 4 bases and J 0 bases, leaving 15 bases between the germline ends. The CDR3 is made up of 15 amino acids. Per germline, CDR1 GTSNPN and CDR2 SVGIG (reference sequence). CDR3 region: CAWNPLLGSNYGYTF. The CDR3 region has the DNA TGTGCCTGGAACCCCCTGCTGGGTTCTAACTATGGCTACACCTTC.

The chain recombines TRBV4-1 with TRBJ2-7; possible D gene TRBD2, 6 bases. This CDR3 has 15 residues. V was shortened by 0 bases and J by 2 bases, with 11 bases between the two germline ends. CDR1 is MGHRA and CDR2 is YSYEKL in the germline V gene. Here the CDR3 DNA reads TGCGCCAGCAGCCAAGATGAGGCGGGGACCTACGAGCAGTACTTC. It yields the protein CASSQDEAGTYEQYF.

V and J are TRBV30 and TRBJ2-7; TRBD2 might be the D (6 bases). The germline gives CDR1 GTSNPN, CDR2 SVGIG (reference sequence). The CDR3 totals 12 residues. V lost 2 bases and J 6 bases, leaving 11 bases between the germline ends. DNA for the CDR3: TGTGCCTGGAGTCCGGGGAGGAGCGAGCAGTACTTC. Translated: CAWSPGRSEQYF.

As for this clone: At one boundary the junction diverges from the germline segment, which might be a read error. This chain links TRBV2 with TRBJ2-6; possibly TRBD1 for D (5 bases). This CDR3 region has 15 residues. CDR1 is SNHLY, CDR2 FYNNEI, per germline. CDR3 bases: TGTGCCAGCAGTGACGCAGCCTCTGGGGCCAACGTCCCGACTTTC. It encodes CASSDAASGANVPTF.

This clone has more than one count but fewer than ten. The chain joins TRBV19 to TRBJ1-5, with a possible D match to TRBD1 (6 bases). The CDR3 has 16 amino acids. Trimming took off 8 bases at V and 4 bases at J, with 21 bases between the two ends. Germline V lookup: CDR1 LNHDA, CDR2 SQIVND (reference sequence). The CDR3 spells CASQGLGAGRNQPQHF. The CDR3 DNA reads TGTGCCAGTCAGGGGTTGGGGGCAGGACGGAATCAGCCCCAGCATTTT.

The chain carries TRBV4-1 and TRBJ1-2, with unresolved D. Per the germline V gene, CDR1 is MGHRA and CDR2 is YSYEKL. The CDR3 totals 16 residues. V shed 0 bases and J shed 3 bases, with 14 bases lying between them. The CDR3 nucleotides read TGCGCCAGCAGCCAAGACAGGTGGCAGGTGGACTATGGCTACACCTTC. Its translation is CASSQDRWQVDYGYTF.

This chain joins TRBV7-9 and TRBJ2-2, with D possibly TRBD2 on 7 matching bases. CDR3 size: 14 residues. The V and J ends lost 8 bases and 8 bases respectively, with 18 bases between them. CDR1 and CDR2 (germline): SEHNR, FQNEAQ (reference sequence). CDR3 nucleotides: TGTGCCAGCCTCGGGGGGCCGAGCTCTGGGGAGCTGTTTTTT. Encoded protein: CASLGGPSSGELFF.

The gene calls are TRBV6-4 and TRBJ2-1, with 13 bases lining up with TRBD2. Germline lookup yields CDR1 MRHNA and CDR2 SNTAGT. The CDR3 runs 15 residues. The V and J ends lost 4 bases and 5 bases, in that order; junction bases with no gene match: 2. The CDR3 region is CASSAGLAGDNEQFF. CDR3 nucleotides: TGTGCCAGCAGTGCCGGACTAGCGGGGGACAATGAGCAGTTCTTC.

The chain couples TRBV6-1 to TRBJ2-1; D is unresolved. This CDR3 is 12 amino acids long. Germline CDR1 and CDR2: MNHNS and SASEGT. V was shortened by 5 bases and J by 12 bases, with 14 bases between the two germline ends. The CDR3 loop is CASSFRETGQFF. The CDR3 nucleotides are TGTGCCAGCAGTTTTAGGGAAACGGGGCAGTTCTTC.

This chain uses TRBV4-1 with TRBJ2-7; TRBD1 aligns across 9 bases. CDR3 length equals 14 residues. V gave up 3 bases and J gave up 6 bases; unmatched junction bases: 6. Germline V CDR1 and CDR2: MGHRA, YSYEKL. The CDR3 coding sequence is TGCGCCAGCAGCCATGACTGGACAGGGGCCGAGCAGTACTTC. It codes for CASSHDWTGAEQYF.

V and J are TRBV28 and TRBJ1-2; unclear D gene. Per germline, CDR1 MDHEN and CDR2 SYDVKM. Between the trimmed V and J ends, which lost 7 bases and 7 bases, there was a span of 13 bases. The length of the CDR3 is 12 residues. CDR3 in DNA: TGTGCCAGCATCTCGGGTCTCAGTGGCTACACCTTC. Protein: CASISGLSGYTF.

The V gene is TRBV11-2, the J gene TRBJ1-6; 8 nucleotides agree with TRBD1. The CDR3 has 15 amino acids. Germline lookup yields CDR1 SGHAT and CDR2 FQNNGV. The J segment lost 7 bases and the V segment lost 5 bases, leaving 7 bases of the junction unmatched. For the CDR3, the DNA is TGTGCCAGCAGCCGAAGACAGGGGATGAATTCACCCCTCCACTTT. Its translation: CASSRRQGMNSPLHF.

The chain combines TRBV28 with TRBJ1-2; the D is unclear. The germline CDR1 and CDR2 sequences are MDHEN and SYDVKM. Trimming removed 3 bases from V and 2 bases from J, with 7 bases in between. CDR3 length: 13 residues. The CDR3 loop reads CASSLWENYGYTF. CDR3 sequence (DNA): TGTGCCAGCAGTTTGTGGGAGAACTATGGCTACACCTTC.

This clone appeared a single time. The chain employs TRBV19 and TRBJ1-3; perhaps TRBD1 as D (6 bases). V gave up 7 bases and J gave up 4 bases, with 17 bases separating them. Germline V gene lookup returns CDR1 LNHDA and CDR2 SQIVND (reference sequence). The CDR3 sequence is 15 residues long. This chain's CDR3 is CASTMVQGSGNTIYF. CDR3 nucleotide sequence: TGTGCCAGTACCATGGTGCAGGGGTCCGGAAACACCATATATTTT.